Listed here are 9 T cell receptor beta chains from one sample, sequenced in a study of cytomegalovirus exposure and HLA in healthy donors. The study ran its PCR with 60 Vbeta and 13 Jbeta primers. The data were produced by immunoSEQ multiplex PCR, yet TCRdb's version contains in-frame clones alone and is incomplete. The profile shows 60,000 or so clones, over 75% of them singletons. Sequencing used PBMCs. The receptors derive from a female donor in good health and CMV-seronegative.

This rearrangement joins TRBV6-5 to TRBJ1-1; 10 bases fit TRBD1. There are 15 residues in the CDR3. CDR1 is MNHEY and CDR2 is SVGAGI in the germline V gene. Trimming removed 7 bases from V and 5 bases from J; junction bases left unmatched: 10. The CDR3 spells CASTNQGQGYTEAFF. DNA for the CDR3: TGTGCCAGCACCAACCAGGGACAGGGGTATACTGAAGCTTTCTTT.

The V call is TRBV6-1, the J call TRBJ2-7, with D maybe TRBD1 (5 bases). Germline V gene sequence: CDR1 MNHNS, CDR2 SASEGT. V lost 3 bases, J lost 2 bases, and 14 bases lay in between. The CDR3 has 15 residues. This CDR3 reads CASSEGPKSTYEQYF. DNA of the CDR3: TGTGCCAGCAGTGAGGGGCCCAAATCAACCTACGAGCAGTACTTC.

The rearrangement joins TRBV5-1 to TRBJ2-4, with 7 nucleotides matching TRBD1. The germline V gene has CDR1 SGHRS and CDR2 YFSETQ. This CDR3 is 13 amino acids long. V dropped 4 bases and J dropped 7; count of bases not matched to a gene: 5. The CDR3 loop reads CASSPGQVNIQYF. For the CDR3, the DNA is TGCGCCAGCAGCCCTGGACAGGTTAACATTCAGTACTTC.

The V gene is TRBV7-9, the J gene TRBJ2-5; 16 bases map to TRBD2. Per the germline V gene, CDR1 is SEHNR and CDR2 is FQNEAQ (reference sequence). With V trimmed by 8 bases and J by 3 bases, 6 bases remained unmatched. The CDR3 is made up of 16 amino acids. The CDR3 DNA follows: TGTGCCAGCGGGACTAGCGGGGGGGTTGTCGAAGAGACCCAGTACTTC. It specifies CASGTSGGVVEETQYF.

This chain links TRBV7-3 with TRBJ2-5; 10 bases align to TRBD2. Germline CDR1 and CDR2: SGHTA and FQGTGA. V lost 2 bases, J lost 4 bases, and 7 bases stayed unmatched. This CDR3 spans 16 amino acids. The CDR3 bases are TGTGCCAGCAGCTTAGTGGCTAGCGGGAGTGGAGAGACCCAGTACTTC. Residues: CASSLVASGSGETQYF.

The J gene is TRBJ2-1, the V gene TRBV7-2, with 8 bases identical to TRBD2. Germline lookup yields CDR1 SGHTA and CDR2 FQGNSA. V was pared by 4 bases and J by 2 bases, with 7 bases of the junction left unmatched. The CDR3 loop spans 16 amino acids. CDR3 in DNA: TGTGCCAGCAGCTCGTTAGCGGGAAGCACCTACAATGAGCAGTTCTTC. Its protein product is CASSSLAGSTYNEQFF.

This clone was observed once. The rearrangement uses TRBV7-3 and TRBJ1-1; TRBD1 agrees at 8 bases. CDR1 is SGHTA and CDR2 is FQGTGA in the germline V gene. The CDR3 is 14 amino acids. The V and J ends lost 5 bases and 5 bases, in that order; junction bases with no gene match: 7. The CDR3 loop is CASSPGGRKTEAFF. The CDR3 DNA sequence: TGTGCCAGCAGCCCAGGGGGCAGGAAAACTGAAGCTTTCTTT.

CDR3 sequence reads: CASSLDQRASSYEQYF. As DNA, the CDR3 is TGTGCCAGCAGCTTGGATCAGCGGGCCAGCTCCTACGAGCAGTACTTC. This chain links TRBV5-4 with TRBJ2-7; tentative D call: TRBD2 (6 bases). The CDR3 runs 16 residues. Trimming removed 0 bases at V and 0 bases at J, with 13 bases between. Germline V gene lookup returns CDR1 SGHNT and CDR2 YYREEE (reference sequence).

This sequence joins TRBV5-1 and TRBJ2-5, with D possibly matching TRBD1 (6 bases). V gave up 4 bases and J gave up 11 bases, with 24 bases separating them. CDR3 length: 15 amino acids. In germline, CDR1 is SGHRS, CDR2 YFSETQ. The CDR3: CASSLGDRTFSVQYF. The CDR3 nucleotides read TGCGCCAGCAGCCTCGGAGACAGGACCTTCTCCGTGCAGTACTTC.